What follows are 12 T cell receptor beta chains derived from one specimen sequenced in a study of blood T cells in healthy people across ages. With a J-beta primer mix and a sample-barcoded 5' primer, a second PCR ran about 7 to 11 cycles. MiXCR, applied by TCRdb to the 5' RACE reads, yields one record per CDR3 protein. The table has 850,000 to 1,300,000 distinct CDR3 sequences, 40% to 45% seen once. The sequencing input was blood. The receptors shown here come from a woman in her fifties or sixties in good health.

The count of this clonotype is one. This chain connects TRBV11-2 to TRBJ2-5, with D perhaps matching TRBD2 (5 bases). Germline V CDR1 and CDR2: SGHAT, FQNNGV. CDR3 size: 15 residues. The V gene lost 1 base and the J gene lost 3 bases, with 12 bases spanning the gap. In nucleotides, the CDR3 is TGTGCCAGCAGCTTAGGACGTACGGGGAAAGAGACCCAGTACTTC. This encodes CASSLGRTGKETQYF.

The rearrangement joins TRBV29-1 to TRBJ2-3; D is unresolved. The V gene lost 7 bases and the J gene lost 8 bases, with 13 bases spanning the gap. The CDR3 is 11 residues long. CDR1 and CDR2 (germline): SQVTM, ANQGSEA. CDR3 coding DNA: TGCAGCGGGCAGAGGATGGGTACGCAGTATTTT. Translated, it gives CSGQRMGTQYF.

This clonotype was counted between two and nine times. This chain uses TRBV2 with TRBJ2-5, with 9 bases fitting TRBD1. The length of the CDR3 is 15 residues. Germline CDR1 SNHLY, CDR2 FYNNEI. Trimming removed 6 bases from V and 1 base from J; junction bases left unmatched: 6. DNA for the CDR3: TGTGCCAGCAGGGCCGACAGGGGGTTCCAAGAGACCCAGTACTTC. This encodes CASRADRGFQETQYF. Combining the CDR3 with reference TRBV2 and TRBJ2-5 gives the whole variable domain EPEVTQTPSHQVTQMGQEVILRCVPISNHLYFYWYRQILGQKVEFLVSFYNNEISEKSEIFDDQFSVERPDGSNFTLKIRSTKLEDSAMYFCASRADRGFQETQYFGPGTRLLVL.

The chain joins TRBV27 to TRBJ1-2, with D possibly TRBD1 on 5 matching bases. Per germline, CDR1 MNHEY and CDR2 SMNVEV (reference sequence). The germline V and J ends were trimmed by 3 bases and 4 bases, with 18 bases remaining between them. There are 16 residues in the CDR3. CDR3 in DNA: TGTGCCAGCAGTTTCGTTTCGTCAGGGCAGCGCTATGGCTACACCTTC. Its protein product is CASSFVSSGQRYGYTF.

The table lists this clonotype with many counts. This chain uses TRBV7-2 with TRBJ2-3; TRBD2 matches 7 bases. J lost 2 bases, V lost 5 bases, and 1 base had no gene match. The CDR3 contains 13 residues. Germline V gene sequence: CDR1 SGHTA, CDR2 FQGNSA. As DNA, the CDR3 is TGTGCCAGCAGCAGCGGGAACACAGATACGCAGTATTTT. Translating it yields CASSSGNTDTQYF.

J is TRBJ1-1 and V is TRBV12-3 or TRBV12-4; D remains unclear. Trimming removed 3 bases from V and 7 bases from J, with 6 bases in between. The length of the CDR3 is 11 residues. Here the CDR3 DNA reads TGTGCCAGCAGTTTGTGGGGTGAAGCTTTCTTT. Translation: CASSLWGEAFF.

The V gene is TRBV29-1, the J gene TRBJ2-1; the D gene could be TRBD1 or TRBD2 (7 bases each). The CDR3 spans 11 residues. V was shortened by 5 bases and J by 13 bases, with 15 bases between the two germline ends. Germline CDR1 reads SQVTM; CDR2 reads ANQGSEA. The CDR3 loop reads CSVLSGGEQFF. The CDR3 bases are TGCAGCGTTCTGTCAGGGGGGGAACAGTTCTTC.

This clonotype was counted a few times. The chain uses TRBV4-2 and TRBJ2-1; 10 nucleotides match TRBD2. This CDR3 has 15 amino acids. Per germline, CDR1 LGHNA and CDR2 YNFKEQ. J lost 3 bases, V lost 6 bases, and 5 bases had no gene match. The CDR3 spells CASRSSGRIYNEQFF. CDR3 in DNA: TGTGCCAGCAGGTCTAGCGGGAGAATCTACAATGAGCAGTTCTTC.

The chain employs TRBV7-9 and TRBJ2-4, with 8 positions matching TRBD1. In germline, CDR1 is SEHNR, CDR2 FQNEAQ (reference sequence). The J segment lost 13 bases and the V segment lost 3 bases, leaving 14 bases of the junction unmatched. The length of the CDR3 is 15 residues. The CDR3 coding sequence is TGTGCCAGCAGCTTCGGGACAGGCTATATTGAGGAGCAGTACTTC. Protein: CASSFGTGYIEEQYF.

This clonotype was counted only a few times. Just one base apart from a much larger clone, this may be a read error. The chain recombines TRBV7-8 with TRBJ2-5; D gene ambiguous. Looked up from germline, CDR1 is SGHVS and CDR2 is FQNEAQ. The V and J ends lost 7 bases and 2 bases respectively, with 14 bases between them. The CDR3 sequence is 14 residues long. CDR3 in DNA: TGTGCCAGCAATACTTGGATACCTCAAGAGACCCAGTACTTC. Translating it yields CASNTWIPQETQYF. The full variable domain, its missing parts supplied by reference TRBV7-8 and TRBJ2-5, is GAGVSQSPRYKVAKRGQDVALRCDPISGHVSLFWYQQALGQGPEFLTYFQNEAQLDKSGLPSDRFFAERPEGSVSTLKIQRTQQEDSAVYLCASNTWIPQETQYFGPGTRLLVL.

CDR3 DNA sequence: TGCGCCAGCAGTTATCTGGGTCCTGAGCAGTTCTTC. Translating gives CASSYLGPEQFF. V usage is TRBV5-1 and J usage is TRBJ2-1, with D hard to call. This CDR3 is 12 amino acids long. The V gene's germline CDR1 is SGHRS and CDR2 YFSETQ. The ends were cut back, 5 bases at V and 9 bases at J, with 12 bases in the middle.

This clonotype has only a few counts. The rearrangement uses TRBV21-1 and TRBJ2-5. TRBV21-1 is labeled a pseudogene. This CDR3 spans 14 amino acids. CDR3 in amino acids: CASSKAVRKETQYF. Written as DNA, the CDR3 is TGTGCCAGCAGCAAAGCGGTCAGAAAAGAGACCCAGTACTTC.